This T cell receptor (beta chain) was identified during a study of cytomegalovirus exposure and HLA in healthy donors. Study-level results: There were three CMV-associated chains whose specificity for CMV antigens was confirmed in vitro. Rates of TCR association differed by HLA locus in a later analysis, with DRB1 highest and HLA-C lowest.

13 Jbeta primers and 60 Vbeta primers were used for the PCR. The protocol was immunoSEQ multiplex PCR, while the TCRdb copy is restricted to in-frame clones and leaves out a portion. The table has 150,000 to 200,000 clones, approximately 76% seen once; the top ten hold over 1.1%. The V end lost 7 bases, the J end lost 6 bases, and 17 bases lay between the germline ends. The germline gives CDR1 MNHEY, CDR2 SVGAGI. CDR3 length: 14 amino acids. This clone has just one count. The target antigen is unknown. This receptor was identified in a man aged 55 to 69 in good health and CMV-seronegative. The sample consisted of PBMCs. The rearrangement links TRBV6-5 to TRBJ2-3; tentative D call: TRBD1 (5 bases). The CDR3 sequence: CASTQRGLWDTQYF. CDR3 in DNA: TGTGCCAGCACCCAAAGGGGCCTATGGGATACGCAGTATTTT.